This TCR beta chain was sequenced during a study of OX40 agonist ivuxolimab in advanced cancers. V lost 2 bases and J 7 bases, leaving 11 bases between the germline ends. This CDR3 region has 13 residues. Germline CDR1 is MNHEY and CDR2 is SMNVEV (reference sequence). Clones were sequenced by immunoSEQ multiplex PCR, and TCRdb holds only the in-frame ones, with some missing. The data show over 25,000 clones, about three quarters seen once. Autoimmune disease history or systemic immunosuppression led to patients being barred. This specimen consisted of CD4+ or CD8+ T cells sorted from blood, obtained in a trial of the OX40 agonist ivuxolimab. The chain recombines TRBV27 with TRBJ1-2; D gene uncertain. The sequence came from an adult with an advanced solid tumor such as melanoma, head and neck, liver or kidney cancer. This CDR3 is CASSLAGGFGYTF. CDR3 DNA: TGTGCCAGCAGTTTAGCCGGCGGGTTTGGCTACACCTTC.